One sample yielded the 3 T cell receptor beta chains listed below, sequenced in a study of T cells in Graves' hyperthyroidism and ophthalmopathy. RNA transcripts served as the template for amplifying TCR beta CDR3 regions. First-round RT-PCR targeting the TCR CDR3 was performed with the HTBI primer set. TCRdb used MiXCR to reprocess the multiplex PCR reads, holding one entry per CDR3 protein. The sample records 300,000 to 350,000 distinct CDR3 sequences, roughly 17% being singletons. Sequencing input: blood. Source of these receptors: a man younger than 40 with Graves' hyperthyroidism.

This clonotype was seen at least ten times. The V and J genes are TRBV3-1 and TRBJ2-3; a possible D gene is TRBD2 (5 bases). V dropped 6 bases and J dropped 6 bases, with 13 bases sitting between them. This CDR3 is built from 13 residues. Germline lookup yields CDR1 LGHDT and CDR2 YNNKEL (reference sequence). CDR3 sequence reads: CASRASLGDTQYF. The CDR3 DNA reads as TGTGCCAGCAGAGCTAGCCTTGGGGATACGCAGTATTTT.

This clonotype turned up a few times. The CDR3 sequence is CASNWFPNNQPQHF. In DNA form, the CDR3 reads TGTGCCAGTAATTGGTTCCCAAACAATCAGCCCCAGCATTTT. The rearrangement links TRBV19 to TRBJ1-5; D is uncertain. The germline CDR1 and CDR2 sequences are LNHDA and SQIVND (reference sequence). The V gene lost 7 bases and the J gene lost 3 bases, with 13 bases spanning the gap. CDR3 length: 14 residues. The full variable domain, with the rest looked up from reference TRBV19 and TRBJ1-5, is DGGITQSPKYLFRKEGQNVTLSCEQNLNHDAMYWYRQDPGQGLRLIYYSQIVNDFQKGDIAEGYSVSREKKESFPLTVTSAQKNPTAFYLCASNWFPNNQPQHFGDGTRLSIL.

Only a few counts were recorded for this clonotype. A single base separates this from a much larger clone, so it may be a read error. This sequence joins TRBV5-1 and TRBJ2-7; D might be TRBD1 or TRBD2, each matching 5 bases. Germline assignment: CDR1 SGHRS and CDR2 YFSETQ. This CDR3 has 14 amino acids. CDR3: CASSLGSGTYEQCF. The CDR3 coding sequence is TGCGCCAGCAGCTTAGGATCGGGGACCTACGAGCAGTGCTTC.